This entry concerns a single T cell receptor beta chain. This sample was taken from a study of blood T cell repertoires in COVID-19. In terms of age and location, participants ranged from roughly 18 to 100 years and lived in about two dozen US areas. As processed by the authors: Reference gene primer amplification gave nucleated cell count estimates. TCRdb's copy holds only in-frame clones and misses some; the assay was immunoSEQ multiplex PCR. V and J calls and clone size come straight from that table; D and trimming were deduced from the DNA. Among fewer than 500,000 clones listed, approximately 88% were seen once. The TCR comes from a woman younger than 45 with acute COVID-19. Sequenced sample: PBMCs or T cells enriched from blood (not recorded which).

The chain's CDR3 is CASSLSAYRENADTQYF. The DNA of the CDR3 is TGTGCCAGCAGTTTATCTGCTTACAGGGAAAACGCAGATACGCAGTATTTT. The chain joins TRBV27 to TRBJ2-3, with a weak D call TRBD1 (6 bases). The V end lost 0 bases, the J end lost 4 bases, and 17 bases lay between the germline ends. Germline V gene data show CDR1 as MNHEY and CDR2 as SMNVEV (reference sequence). This CDR3 is 17 amino acids long.